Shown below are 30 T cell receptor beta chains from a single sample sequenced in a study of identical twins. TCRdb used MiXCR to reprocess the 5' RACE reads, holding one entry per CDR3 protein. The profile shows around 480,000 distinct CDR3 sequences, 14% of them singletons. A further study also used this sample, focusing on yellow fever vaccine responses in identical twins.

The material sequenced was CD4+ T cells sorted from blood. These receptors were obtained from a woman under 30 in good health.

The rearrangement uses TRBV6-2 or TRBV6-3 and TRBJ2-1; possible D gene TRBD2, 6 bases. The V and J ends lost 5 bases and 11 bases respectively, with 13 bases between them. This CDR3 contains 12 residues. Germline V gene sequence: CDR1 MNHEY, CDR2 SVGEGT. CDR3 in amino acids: CASSPGRTQQFF. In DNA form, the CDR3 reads TGTGCCAGCAGTCCTGGGAGGACCCAGCAGTTCTTC.

CDR3 in DNA: TGTGCCAGCAGTTCGACTAGCGGGCCAGGGGGAGAGACCCAGTACTTC. As protein: CASSSTSGPGGETQYF. The rearrangement joins TRBV2 to TRBJ2-5, with 10 bases that match TRBD2. The CDR3 spans 16 residues. The germline V gene encodes CDR1 SNHLY and CDR2 FYNNEI. The V and J ends lost 5 bases and 4 bases, in that order; junction bases with no gene match: 10.

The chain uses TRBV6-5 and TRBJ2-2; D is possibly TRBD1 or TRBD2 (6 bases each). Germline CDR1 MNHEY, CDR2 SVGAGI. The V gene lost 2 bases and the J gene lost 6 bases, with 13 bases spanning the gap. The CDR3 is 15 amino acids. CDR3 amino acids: CASSYVAGEAGELFF. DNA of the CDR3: TGTGCCAGCAGTTACGTGGCAGGGGAGGCCGGGGAGCTGTTTTTT.

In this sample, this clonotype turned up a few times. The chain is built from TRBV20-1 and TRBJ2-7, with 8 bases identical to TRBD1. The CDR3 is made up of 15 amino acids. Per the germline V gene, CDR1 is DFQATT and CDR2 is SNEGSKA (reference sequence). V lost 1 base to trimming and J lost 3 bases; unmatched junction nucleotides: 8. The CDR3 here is CSARAADRANYEQYF. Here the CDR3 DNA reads TGCAGTGCTAGAGCCGCGGACAGGGCAAACTACGAGCAGTACTTC.

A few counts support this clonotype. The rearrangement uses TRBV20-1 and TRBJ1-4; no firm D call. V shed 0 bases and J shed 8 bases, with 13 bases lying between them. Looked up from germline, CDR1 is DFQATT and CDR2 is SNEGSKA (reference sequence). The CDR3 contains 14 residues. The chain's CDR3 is CSARDTGVGEKLFF. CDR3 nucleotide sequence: TGCAGTGCTAGAGATACCGGGGTCGGAGAAAAACTGTTTTTT.

CDR3 DNA sequence: TGTGCCAGCAGGCCCGCCAGAGGACTAGCGGATTCCTACGAGCAGTACTTC. Its translation: CASRPARGLADSYEQYF. This chain connects TRBV6-1 to TRBJ2-7; 10 bases map to TRBD2. CDR3 length: 17 amino acids. The germline V gene encodes CDR1 MNHNS and CDR2 SASEGT. V shed 6 bases and J 1 base; nucleotides not matched to a gene: 12.

The CDR3 is CASSLRFRTSGRSIYNEQFF. The CDR3 coding sequence is TGTGCCAGCAGTTTGAGGTTCCGAACTAGCGGGAGATCGATCTACAATGAGCAGTTCTTC. The rearrangement uses TRBV12-3 or TRBV12-4 and TRBJ2-1, with 11 bases identical to TRBD2. CDR3 length: 20 amino acids. Germline trimming cut 3 bases from V and 3 bases from J; bases unmatched to any gene: 16.

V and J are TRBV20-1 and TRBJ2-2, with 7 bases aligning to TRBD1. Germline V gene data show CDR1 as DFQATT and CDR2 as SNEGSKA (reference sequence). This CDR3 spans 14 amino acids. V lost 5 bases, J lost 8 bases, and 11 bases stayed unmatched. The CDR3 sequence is CSAPKGASGGELFF. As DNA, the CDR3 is TGCAGTGCTCCGAAGGGGGCCTCAGGGGGGGAGCTGTTTTTT.

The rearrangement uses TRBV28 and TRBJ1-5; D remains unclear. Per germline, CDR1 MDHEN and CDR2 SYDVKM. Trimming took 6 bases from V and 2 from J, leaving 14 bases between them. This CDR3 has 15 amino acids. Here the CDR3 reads CASSGPPRGNQPQHF. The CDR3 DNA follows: TGTGCCAGCAGCGGCCCGCCTCGGGGCAATCAGCCCCAGCATTTT.

The CDR3 loop reads CASSLGVFRGVGTDTQYF. CDR3 DNA sequence: TGTGCCAGCAGCTTGGGGGTTTTTCGGGGCGTCGGCACAGATACGCAGTATTTT. The V call is TRBV5-5, the J call TRBJ2-3, with D possibly being TRBD1 or TRBD2 (5 bases each). Germline CDR1 reads SGHKS; CDR2 reads YYEKEE (reference sequence). This CDR3 comprises 18 residues. The V and J ends lost 0 bases and 1 base respectively, with 18 bases between them.

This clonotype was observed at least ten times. This chain's CDR3 is CASSLSAYDTQYF. Written as DNA, the CDR3 is TGTGCCAGCAGCTTATCTGCTTACGATACGCAGTATTTT. V gene TRBV7-2 combines with J gene TRBJ2-3; D uncertain. Germline lookup yields CDR1 SGHTA and CDR2 FQGNSA. The CDR3 contains 13 residues. Trimming stripped 2 bases from V and 6 bases from J, with 9 bases between.

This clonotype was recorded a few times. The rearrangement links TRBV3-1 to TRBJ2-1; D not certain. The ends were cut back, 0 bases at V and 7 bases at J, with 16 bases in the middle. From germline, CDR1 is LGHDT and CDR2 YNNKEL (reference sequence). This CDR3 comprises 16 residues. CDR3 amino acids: CASSQDLWLVKNEQFF. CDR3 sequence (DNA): TGTGCCAGCAGCCAAGATCTCTGGCTAGTGAAGAATGAGCAGTTCTTC.

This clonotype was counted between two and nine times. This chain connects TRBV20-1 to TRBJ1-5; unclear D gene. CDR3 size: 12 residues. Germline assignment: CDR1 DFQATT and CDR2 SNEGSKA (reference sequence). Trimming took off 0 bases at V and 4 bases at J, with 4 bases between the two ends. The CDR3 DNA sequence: TGCAGTGCTAGAGAGAGAAATCAGCCCCAGCATTTT. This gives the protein CSARERNQPQHF.

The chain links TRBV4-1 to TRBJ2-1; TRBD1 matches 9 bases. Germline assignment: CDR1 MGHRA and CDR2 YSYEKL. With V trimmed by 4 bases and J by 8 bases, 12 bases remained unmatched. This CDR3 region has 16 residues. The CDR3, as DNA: TGCGCCAGCAGCCCAACCGTCGGGACAGGGAGCTATGAGCAGTTCTTC. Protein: CASSPTVGTGSYEQFF.

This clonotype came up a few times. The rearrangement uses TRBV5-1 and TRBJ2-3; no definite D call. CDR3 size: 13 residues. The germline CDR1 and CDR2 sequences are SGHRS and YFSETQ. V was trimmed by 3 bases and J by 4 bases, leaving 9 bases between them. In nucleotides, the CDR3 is TGCGCCAGCAGCTCCGGACGGTCAGATACGCAGTATTTT. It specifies CASSSGRSDTQYF. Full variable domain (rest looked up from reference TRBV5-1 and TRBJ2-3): KAGVTQTPRYLIKTRGQQVTLSCSPISGHRSVSWYQQTPGQGLQFLFEYFSETQRNKGNFPGRFSGRQFSNSRSEMNVSTLELGDSALYLCASSSGRSDTQYFGPGTRLTVL.

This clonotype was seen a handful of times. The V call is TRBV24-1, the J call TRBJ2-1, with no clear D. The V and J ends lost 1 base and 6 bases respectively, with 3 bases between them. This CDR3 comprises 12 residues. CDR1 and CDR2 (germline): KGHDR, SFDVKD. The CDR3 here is CATSDLFNEQFF. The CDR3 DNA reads TGTGCCACCAGTGATTTATTCAATGAGCAGTTCTTC.

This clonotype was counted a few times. Here the CDR3 DNA reads TGCAGTGCTAGGGGGCGGTTGAAGGAACAAAACGAGCAGTACTTC. Residues: CSARGRLKEQNEQYF. The gene calls are TRBV20-1 and TRBJ2-7; D may be TRBD1 (5 bases). This CDR3 comprises 15 residues. Germline V gene sequence: CDR1 DFQATT, CDR2 SNEGSKA (reference sequence). V was shortened by 3 bases and J by 5 bases, with 20 bases between the two germline ends.

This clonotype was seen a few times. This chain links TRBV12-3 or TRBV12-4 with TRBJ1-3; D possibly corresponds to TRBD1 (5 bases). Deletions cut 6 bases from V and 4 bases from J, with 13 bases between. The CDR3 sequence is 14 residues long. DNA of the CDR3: TGTGCCAGCAGCCCCAGAGGGGCCGGAAACACCATATATTTT. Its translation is CASSPRGAGNTIYF.

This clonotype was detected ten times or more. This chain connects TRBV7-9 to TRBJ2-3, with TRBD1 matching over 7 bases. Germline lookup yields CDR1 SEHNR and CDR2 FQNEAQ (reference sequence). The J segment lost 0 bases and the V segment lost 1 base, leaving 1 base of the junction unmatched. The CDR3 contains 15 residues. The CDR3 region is CASSLDRGSTDTQYF. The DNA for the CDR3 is TGTGCCAGCAGCTTAGACAGGGGCAGCACAGATACGCAGTATTTT.

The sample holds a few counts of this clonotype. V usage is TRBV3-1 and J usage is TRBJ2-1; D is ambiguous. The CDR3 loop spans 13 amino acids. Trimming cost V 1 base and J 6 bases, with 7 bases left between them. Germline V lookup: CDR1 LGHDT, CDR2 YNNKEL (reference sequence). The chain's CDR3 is CASSQVSGNEQFF. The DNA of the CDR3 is TGTGCCAGCAGCCAAGTGTCGGGCAATGAGCAGTTCTTC.

The CDR3 DNA reads as TGTGCCAGCAGTGAATCCTCGGCCGGGGAGCTGTTTTTT. Its translation is CASSESSAGELFF. This chain uses TRBV25-1 with TRBJ2-2; D not resolved. Trimming pared 1 base from V and 6 bases from J, leaving 6 bases between. This CDR3 has 13 residues. The V gene's germline CDR1 is MGHDK and CDR2 SYGVNS.

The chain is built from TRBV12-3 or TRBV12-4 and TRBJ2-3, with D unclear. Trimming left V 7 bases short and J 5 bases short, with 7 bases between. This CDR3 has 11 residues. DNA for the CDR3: TGTGCCAGCACCACCGGAGATACGCAGTATTTT. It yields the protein CASTTGDTQYF.

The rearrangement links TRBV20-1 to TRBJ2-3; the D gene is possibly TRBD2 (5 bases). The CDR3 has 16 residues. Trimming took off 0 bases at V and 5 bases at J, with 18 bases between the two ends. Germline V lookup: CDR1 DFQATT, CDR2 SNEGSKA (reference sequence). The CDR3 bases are TGCAGTGCTAGAGATGGCGCCGGGAATGTCGGAGATACGCAGTATTTT. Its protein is CSARDGAGNVGDTQYF.

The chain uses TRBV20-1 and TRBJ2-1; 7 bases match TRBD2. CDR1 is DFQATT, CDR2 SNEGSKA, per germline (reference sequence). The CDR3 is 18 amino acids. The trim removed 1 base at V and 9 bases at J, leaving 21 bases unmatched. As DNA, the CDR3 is TGCAGTGCTAGAGCTCGTCGGGTTAAGGCGGGAGAGAGCGGTGAGCAGTTCTTC. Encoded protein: CSARARRVKAGESGEQFF.

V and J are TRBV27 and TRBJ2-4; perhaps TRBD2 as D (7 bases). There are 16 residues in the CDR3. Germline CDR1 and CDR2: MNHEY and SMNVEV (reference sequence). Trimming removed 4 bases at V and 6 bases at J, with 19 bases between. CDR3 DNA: TGTGCCAGCAGTTCCGCGTGGAGGGGGGGGGTAAACATTCAGTACTTC. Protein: CASSSAWRGGVNIQYF.

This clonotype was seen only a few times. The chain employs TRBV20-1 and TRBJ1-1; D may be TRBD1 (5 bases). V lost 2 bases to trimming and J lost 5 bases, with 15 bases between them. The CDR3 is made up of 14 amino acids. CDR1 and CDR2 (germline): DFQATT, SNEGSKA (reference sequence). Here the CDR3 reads CSARPGVWGTEAFF. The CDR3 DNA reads TGCAGTGCTAGACCGGGAGTGTGGGGGACTGAAGCTTTCTTT.

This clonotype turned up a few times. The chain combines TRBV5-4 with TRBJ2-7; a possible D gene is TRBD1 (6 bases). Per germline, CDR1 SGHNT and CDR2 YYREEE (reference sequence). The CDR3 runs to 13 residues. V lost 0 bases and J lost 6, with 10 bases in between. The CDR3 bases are TGTGCCAGCAGCTTGGCGGCAGGGGCCGAGCAGTACTTC. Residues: CASSLAAGAEQYF.

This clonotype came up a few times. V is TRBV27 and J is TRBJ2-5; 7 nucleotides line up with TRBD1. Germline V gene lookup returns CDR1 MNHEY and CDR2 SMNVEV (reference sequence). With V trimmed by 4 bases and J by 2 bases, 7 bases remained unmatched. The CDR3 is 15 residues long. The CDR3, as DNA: TGTGCCAGCAGTTCGGGACAGCCTGGGCAAGAGACCCAGTACTTC. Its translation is CASSSGQPGQETQYF.

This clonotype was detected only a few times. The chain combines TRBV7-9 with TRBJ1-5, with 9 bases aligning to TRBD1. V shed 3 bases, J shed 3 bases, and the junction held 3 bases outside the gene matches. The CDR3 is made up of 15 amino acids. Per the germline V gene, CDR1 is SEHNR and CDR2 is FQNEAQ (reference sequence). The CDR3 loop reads CASSFDRGFNQPQHF. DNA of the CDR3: TGTGCCAGCAGCTTTGACAGGGGGTTCAATCAGCCCCAGCATTTT.

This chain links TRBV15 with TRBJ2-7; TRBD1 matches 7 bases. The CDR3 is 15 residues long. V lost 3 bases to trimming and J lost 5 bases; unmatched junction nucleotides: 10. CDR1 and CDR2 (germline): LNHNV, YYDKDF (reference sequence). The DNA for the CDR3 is TGTGCCACCAGCAGCCAGGACAGGCTGGCCAACGAGCAGTACTTC. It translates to CATSSQDRLANEQYF.